This TCR beta chain was sequenced in a study of T-cell reconstitution after alpha-beta-depleted transplantation in children. This sample's TCRbeta library carried unique molecular identifier barcodes. TCRdb ran MiXCR on the PCR reads and lists one entry per CDR3 protein. The sample holds about 260,000 distinct CDR3 sequences, 6.5% to 9% seen once. This clonotype has a count of ten or more. The TCR comes from a male patient younger than 18 who had a stem cell transplant for acute lymphoblastic leukemia, so the T cells may come from the graft donor. The sequencing used PBMCs, mostly from graft donor cells, collected 180 days after TCRalphabeta/CD19-depleted stem cell transplant.

This CDR3 reads CASSHSGRETQYF. CDR3 sequence (DNA): TGTGCCAGCAGCCATTCGGGTCGGGAGACCCAGTACTTC. The chain uses TRBV11-2 and TRBJ2-5; D not resolved. CDR1 is SGHAT and CDR2 is FQNNGV in the germline V gene. Trimming removed 5 bases from V and 5 bases from J, with 12 bases in between. The CDR3 spans 13 residues. Full variable domain (rest looked up from reference TRBV11-2 and TRBJ2-5): EAGVAQSPRYKIIEKRQSVAFWCNPISGHATLYWYQQILGQGPKLLIQFQNNGVVDDSQLPKDRFSAERLKGVDSTLKIQPAKLEDSAVYLCASSHSGRETQYFGPGTRLLVL.